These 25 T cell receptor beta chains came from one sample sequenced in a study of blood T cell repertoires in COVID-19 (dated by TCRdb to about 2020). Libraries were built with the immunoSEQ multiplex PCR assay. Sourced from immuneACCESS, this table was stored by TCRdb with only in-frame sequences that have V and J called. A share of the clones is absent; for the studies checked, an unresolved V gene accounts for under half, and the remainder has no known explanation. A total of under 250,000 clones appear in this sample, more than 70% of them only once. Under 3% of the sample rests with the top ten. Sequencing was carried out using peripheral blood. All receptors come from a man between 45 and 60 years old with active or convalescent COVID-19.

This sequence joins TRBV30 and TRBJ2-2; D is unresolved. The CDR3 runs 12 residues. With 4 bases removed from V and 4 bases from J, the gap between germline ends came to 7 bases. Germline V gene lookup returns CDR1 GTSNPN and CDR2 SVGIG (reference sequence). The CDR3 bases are TGTGCCTGGACGGCAGGCACCGGGGAGCTGTTTTTT. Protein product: CAWTAGTGELFF.

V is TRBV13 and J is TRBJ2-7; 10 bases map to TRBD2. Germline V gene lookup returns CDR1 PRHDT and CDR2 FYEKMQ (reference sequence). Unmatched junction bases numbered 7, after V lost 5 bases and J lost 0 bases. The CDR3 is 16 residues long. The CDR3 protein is CASSQYSGGNSYEQYF. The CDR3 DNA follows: TGTGCCAGCAGCCAGTATAGCGGGGGGAACTCCTACGAGCAGTACTTC.

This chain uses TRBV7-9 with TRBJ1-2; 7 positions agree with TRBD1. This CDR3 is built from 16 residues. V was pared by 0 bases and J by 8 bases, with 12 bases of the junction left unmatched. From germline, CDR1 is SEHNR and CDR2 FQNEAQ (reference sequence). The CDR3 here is CASSLARRQGVSGYTF. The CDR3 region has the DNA TGTGCCAGCAGCTTAGCGCGGAGACAGGGAGTGAGCGGCTACACCTTC. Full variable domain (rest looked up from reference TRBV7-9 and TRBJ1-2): DTGVSQNPRHKITKRGQNVTFRCDPISEHNRLYWYRQTLGQGPEFLTYFQNEAQLEKSRLLSDRFSAERPKGSFSTLEIQRTEQGDSAMYLCASSLARRQGVSGYTFGSGTRLTVV.

This CDR3 reads CASSLGAGDTGELFF. Here the CDR3 DNA reads TGTGCCAGCAGCTTAGGAGCAGGGGACACCGGGGAGCTGTTTTTT. The chain employs TRBV11-2 and TRBJ2-2; perhaps TRBD1 as D (6 bases). Germline CDR1 SGHAT, CDR2 FQNNGV. This CDR3 spans 15 amino acids. Trimming removed 1 base from V and 3 bases from J, with 9 bases in between.

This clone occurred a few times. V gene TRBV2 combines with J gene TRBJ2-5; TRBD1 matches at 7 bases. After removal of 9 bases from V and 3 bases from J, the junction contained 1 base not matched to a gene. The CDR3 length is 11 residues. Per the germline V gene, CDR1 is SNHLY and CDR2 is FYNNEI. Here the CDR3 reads CARGTEETQYF. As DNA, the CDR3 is TGTGCCAGAGGGACAGAAGAGACCCAGTACTTC.

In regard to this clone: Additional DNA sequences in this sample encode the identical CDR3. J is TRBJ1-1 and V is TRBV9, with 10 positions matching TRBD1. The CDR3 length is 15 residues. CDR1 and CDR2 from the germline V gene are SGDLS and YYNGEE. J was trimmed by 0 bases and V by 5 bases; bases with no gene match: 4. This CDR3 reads CASSGTGALNTEAFF. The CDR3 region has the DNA TGTGCCAGCAGTGGGACAGGGGCTCTGAACACTGAAGCTTTCTTT.

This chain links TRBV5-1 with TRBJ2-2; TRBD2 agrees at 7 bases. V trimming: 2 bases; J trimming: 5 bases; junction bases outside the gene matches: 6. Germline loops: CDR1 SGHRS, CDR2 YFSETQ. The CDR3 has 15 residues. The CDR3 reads CASSFSQGGTGELFF. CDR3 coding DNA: TGCGCCAGCAGCTTTAGTCAGGGAGGGACCGGGGAGCTGTTTTTT.

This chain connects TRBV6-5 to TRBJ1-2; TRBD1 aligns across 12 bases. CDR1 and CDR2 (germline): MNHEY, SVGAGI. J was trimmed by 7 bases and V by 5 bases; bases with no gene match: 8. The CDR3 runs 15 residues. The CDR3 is CASSTTRDRGLGYTF. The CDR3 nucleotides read TGTGCCAGCAGTACGACCCGGGACAGGGGGCTTGGCTACACCTTC.

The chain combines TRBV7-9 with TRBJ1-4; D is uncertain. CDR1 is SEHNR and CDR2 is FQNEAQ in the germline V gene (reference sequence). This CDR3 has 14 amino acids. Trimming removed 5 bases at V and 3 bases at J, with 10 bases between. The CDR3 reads CASSPGRANEKLFF. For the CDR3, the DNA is TGTGCCAGCAGCCCCGGGAGGGCTAATGAAAAACTGTTTTTT.

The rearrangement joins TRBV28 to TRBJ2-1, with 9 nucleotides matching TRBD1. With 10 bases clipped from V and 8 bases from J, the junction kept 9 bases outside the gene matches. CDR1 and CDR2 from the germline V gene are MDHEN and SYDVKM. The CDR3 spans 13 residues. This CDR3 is CAILDRGGYEQFF. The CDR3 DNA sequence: TGTGCCATCCTGGACAGGGGTGGATATGAGCAGTTCTTC.

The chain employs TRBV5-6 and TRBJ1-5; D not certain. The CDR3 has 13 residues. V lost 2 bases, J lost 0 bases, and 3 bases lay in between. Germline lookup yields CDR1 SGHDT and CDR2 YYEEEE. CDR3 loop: CASSLHSNQPQHF. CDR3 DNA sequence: TGTGCCAGCAGCTTACATAGCAATCAGCCCCAGCATTTT.

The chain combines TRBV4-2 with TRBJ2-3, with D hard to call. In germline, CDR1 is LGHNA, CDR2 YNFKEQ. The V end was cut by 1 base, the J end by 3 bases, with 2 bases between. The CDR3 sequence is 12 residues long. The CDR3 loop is CASSQATDTQYF. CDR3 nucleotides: TGTGCCAGCAGCCAAGCGACAGATACGCAGTATTTT.

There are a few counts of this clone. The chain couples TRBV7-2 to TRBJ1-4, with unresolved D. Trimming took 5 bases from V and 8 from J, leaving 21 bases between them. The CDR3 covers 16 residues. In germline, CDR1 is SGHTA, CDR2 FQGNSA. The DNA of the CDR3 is TGTGCCAGCAGCCAAAGTTGGTCGGGGATCCACGAAAAACTGTTTTTT. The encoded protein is CASSQSWSGIHEKLFF. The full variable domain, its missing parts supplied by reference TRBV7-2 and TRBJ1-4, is GAGVSQSPSNKVTEKGKDVELRCDPISGHTALYWYRQSLGQGLEFLIYFQGNSAPDKSGLPSDRFSAERTGGSVSTLTIQRTQQEDSAVYLCASSQSWSGIHEKLFFGSGTQLSVL.

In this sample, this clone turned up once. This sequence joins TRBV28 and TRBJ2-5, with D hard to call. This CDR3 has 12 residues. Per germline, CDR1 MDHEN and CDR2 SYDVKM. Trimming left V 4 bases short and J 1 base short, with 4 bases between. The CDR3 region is CASSSSQETQYF. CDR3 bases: TGTGCCAGCAGTTCCAGCCAAGAGACCCAGTACTTC. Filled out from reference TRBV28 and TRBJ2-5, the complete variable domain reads DVKVTQSSRYLVKRTGEKVFLECVQDMDHENMFWYRQDPGLGLRLIYFSYDVKMKEKGDIPEGYSVSREKKERFSLILESASTNQTSMYLCASSSSQETQYFGPGTRLLVL.

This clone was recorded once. The CDR3 region is CAISEGQGAYGYTF. The CDR3 nucleotides read TGTGCCATCAGTGAGGGGCAGGGGGCTTATGGCTACACCTTC. This chain joins TRBV10-3 and TRBJ1-2; TRBD1 matches 8 bases. The germline CDR1 and CDR2 sequences are ENHRY and SYGVKD. There are 14 residues in the CDR3. The V and J ends lost 2 bases and 5 bases, in that order; junction bases with no gene match: 4.

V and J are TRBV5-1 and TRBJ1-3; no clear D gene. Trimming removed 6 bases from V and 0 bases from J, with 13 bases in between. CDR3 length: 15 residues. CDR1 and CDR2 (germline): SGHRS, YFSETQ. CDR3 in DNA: TGCGCCAGCACCGATGACTTGTACTCTGGAAACACCATATATTTT. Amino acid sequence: CASTDDLYSGNTIYF.

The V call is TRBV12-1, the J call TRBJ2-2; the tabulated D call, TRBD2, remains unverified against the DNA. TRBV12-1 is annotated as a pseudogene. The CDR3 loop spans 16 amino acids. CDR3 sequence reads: CASSSRGGVPAGELFF. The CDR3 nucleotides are TGTGCCAGCAGCTCACGGGGCGGGGTCCCCGCCGGGGAGCTGTTTTTT.

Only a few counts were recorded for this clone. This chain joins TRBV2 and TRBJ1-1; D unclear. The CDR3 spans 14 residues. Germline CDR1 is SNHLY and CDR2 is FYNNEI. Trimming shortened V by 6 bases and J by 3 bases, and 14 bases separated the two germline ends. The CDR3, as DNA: TGTGCCAGCAGAGTGGAAACCGGGGACACTGAAGCTTTCTTT. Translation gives CASRVETGDTEAFF.

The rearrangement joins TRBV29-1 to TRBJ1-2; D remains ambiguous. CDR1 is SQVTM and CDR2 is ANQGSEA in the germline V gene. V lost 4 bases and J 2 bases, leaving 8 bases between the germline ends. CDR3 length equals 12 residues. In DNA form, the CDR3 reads TGCAGCGTTGGTGACACGAACTATGGCTACACCTTC. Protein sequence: CSVGDTNYGYTF.

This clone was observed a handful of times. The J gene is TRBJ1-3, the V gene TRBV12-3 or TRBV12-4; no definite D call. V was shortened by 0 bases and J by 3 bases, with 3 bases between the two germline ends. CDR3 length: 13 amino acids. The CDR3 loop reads CASSLASGNTIYF. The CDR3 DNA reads TGTGCCAGCAGTTTAGCGAGTGGAAACACCATATATTTT.

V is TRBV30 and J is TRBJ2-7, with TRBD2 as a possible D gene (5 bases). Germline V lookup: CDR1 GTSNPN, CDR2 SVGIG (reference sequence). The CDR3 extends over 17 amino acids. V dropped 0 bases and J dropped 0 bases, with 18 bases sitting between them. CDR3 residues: CAWSVLPGSTYSYEQYF. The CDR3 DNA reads TGTGCCTGGAGTGTACTTCCTGGGAGCACCTACTCCTACGAGCAGTACTTC.

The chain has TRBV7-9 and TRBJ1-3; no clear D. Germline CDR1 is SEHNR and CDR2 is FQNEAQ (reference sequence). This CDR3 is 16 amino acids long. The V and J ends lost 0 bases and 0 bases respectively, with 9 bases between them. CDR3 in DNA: TGTGCCAGCAGCTTAGCCGGCGGCCGCTCTGGAAACACCATATATTTT. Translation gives CASSLAGGRSGNTIYF.

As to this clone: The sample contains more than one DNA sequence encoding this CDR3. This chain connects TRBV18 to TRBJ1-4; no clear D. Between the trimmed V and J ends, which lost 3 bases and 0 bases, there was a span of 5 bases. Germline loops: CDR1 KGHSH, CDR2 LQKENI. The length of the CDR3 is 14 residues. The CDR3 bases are TGTGCCAGCTCACCCGGGGCAACTAATGAAAAACTGTTTTTT. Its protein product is CASSPGATNEKLFF.

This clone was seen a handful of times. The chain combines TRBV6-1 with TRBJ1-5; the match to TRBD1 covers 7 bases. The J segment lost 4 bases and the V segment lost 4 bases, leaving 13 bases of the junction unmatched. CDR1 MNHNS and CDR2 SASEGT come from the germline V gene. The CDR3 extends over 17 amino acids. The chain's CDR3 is CASSAQGQQTGNQPQHF. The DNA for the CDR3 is TGTGCCAGCAGTGCGCAGGGACAGCAGACGGGAAATCAGCCCCAGCATTTT.

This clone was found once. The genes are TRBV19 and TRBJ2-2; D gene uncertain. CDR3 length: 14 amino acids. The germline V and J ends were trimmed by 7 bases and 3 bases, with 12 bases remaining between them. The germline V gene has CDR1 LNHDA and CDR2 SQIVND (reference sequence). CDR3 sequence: CASTEQAYTGELFF. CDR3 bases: TGTGCCAGTACCGAGCAGGCTTACACCGGGGAGCTGTTTTTT.